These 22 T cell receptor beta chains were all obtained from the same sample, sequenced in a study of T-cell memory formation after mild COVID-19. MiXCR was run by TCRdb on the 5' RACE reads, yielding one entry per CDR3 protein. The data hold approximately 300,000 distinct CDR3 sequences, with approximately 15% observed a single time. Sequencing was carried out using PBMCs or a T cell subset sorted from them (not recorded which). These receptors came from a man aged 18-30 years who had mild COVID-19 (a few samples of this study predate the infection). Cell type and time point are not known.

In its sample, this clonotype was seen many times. For the CDR3, the DNA is TGTGCCAGCAGCTTTGTGCATACTGGGAACACCGGGGAGCTGTTTTTT. This sequence encodes CASSFVHTGNTGELFF. This sequence joins TRBV7-3 and TRBJ2-2; no firm D call. This CDR3 is 16 amino acids long. Per the germline V gene, CDR1 is SGHTA and CDR2 is FQGTGA. The V and J ends lost 3 bases and 1 base respectively, with 12 bases between them.

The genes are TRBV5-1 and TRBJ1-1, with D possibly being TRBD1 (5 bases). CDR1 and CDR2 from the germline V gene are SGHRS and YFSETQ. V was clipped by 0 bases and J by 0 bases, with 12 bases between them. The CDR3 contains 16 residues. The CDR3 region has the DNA TGCGCCAGCAGCTTGGATACGTGGGGCGTGAACACTGAAGCTTTCTTT. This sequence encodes CASSLDTWGVNTEAFF.

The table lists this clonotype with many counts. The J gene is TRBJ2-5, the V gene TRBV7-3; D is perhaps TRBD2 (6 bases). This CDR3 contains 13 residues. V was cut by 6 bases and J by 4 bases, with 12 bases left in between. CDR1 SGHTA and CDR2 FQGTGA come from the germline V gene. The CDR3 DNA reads TGTGCCAGCAGTTCCGGGACTCCAGAGACCCAGTACTTC. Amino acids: CASSSGTPETQYF.

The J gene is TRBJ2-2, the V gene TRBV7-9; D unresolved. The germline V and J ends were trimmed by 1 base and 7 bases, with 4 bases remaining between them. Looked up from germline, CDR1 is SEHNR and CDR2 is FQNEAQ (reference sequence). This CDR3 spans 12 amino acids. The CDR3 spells CASSLDYGELFF. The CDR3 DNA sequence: TGTGCCAGCAGCTTAGATTACGGGGAGCTGTTTTTT.

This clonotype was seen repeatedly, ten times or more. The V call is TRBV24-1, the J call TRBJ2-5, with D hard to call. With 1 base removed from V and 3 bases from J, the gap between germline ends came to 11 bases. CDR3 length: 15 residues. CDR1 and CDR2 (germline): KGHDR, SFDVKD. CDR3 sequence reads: CATSDLQGAEETQYF. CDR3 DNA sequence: TGTGCCACCAGTGATTTACAAGGTGCCGAAGAGACCCAGTACTTC.

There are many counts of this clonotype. The CDR3: CASSQDLGDPGYTQYF. The CDR3 nucleotides read TGCGCCAGCAGCCAAGATCTAGGGGACCCTGGGTATACGCAGTATTTT. The rearrangement joins TRBV4-3 to TRBJ2-3; D may correspond to TRBD1 or TRBD2 (5 bases each). Deletions cut 0 bases from V and 7 bases from J, with 17 bases between. This CDR3 region has 16 residues. CDR1 is LGHNA and CDR2 is YSLEER in the germline V gene.

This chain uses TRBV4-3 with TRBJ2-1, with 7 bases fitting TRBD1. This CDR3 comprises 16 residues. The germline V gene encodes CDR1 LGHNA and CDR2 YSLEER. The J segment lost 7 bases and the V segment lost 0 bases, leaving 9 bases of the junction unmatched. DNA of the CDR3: TGCGCCAGCAGCCAAGATAACGTCCCCAGGGGGAATGAGCAGTTCTTC. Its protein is CASSQDNVPRGNEQFF.

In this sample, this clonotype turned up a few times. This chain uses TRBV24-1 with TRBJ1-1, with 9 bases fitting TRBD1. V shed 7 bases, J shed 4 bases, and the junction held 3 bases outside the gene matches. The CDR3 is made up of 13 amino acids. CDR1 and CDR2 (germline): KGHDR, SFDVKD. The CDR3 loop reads CATRETGGTEAFF. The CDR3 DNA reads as TGTGCCACCAGAGAGACAGGGGGCACTGAAGCTTTCTTT.

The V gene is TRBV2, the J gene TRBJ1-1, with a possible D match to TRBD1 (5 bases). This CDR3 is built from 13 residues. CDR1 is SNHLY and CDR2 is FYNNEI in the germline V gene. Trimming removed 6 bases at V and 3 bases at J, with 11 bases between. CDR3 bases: TGTGCCAGCAGGGTCGACAGATACACTGAAGCTTTCTTT. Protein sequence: CASRVDRYTEAFF. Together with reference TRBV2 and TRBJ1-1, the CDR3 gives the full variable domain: EPEVTQTPSHQVTQMGQEVILRCVPISNHLYFYWYRQILGQKVEFLVSFYNNEISEKSEIFDDQFSVERPDGSNFTLKIRSTKLEDSAMYFCASRVDRYTEAFFGQGTRLTVV.

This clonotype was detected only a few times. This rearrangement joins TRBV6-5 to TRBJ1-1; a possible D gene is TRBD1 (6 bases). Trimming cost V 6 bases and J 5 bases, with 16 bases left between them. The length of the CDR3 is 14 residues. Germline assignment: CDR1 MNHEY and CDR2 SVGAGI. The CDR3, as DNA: TGTGCCAGCAGACTAGGGGGGGGCCTGACTGAAGCTTTCTTT. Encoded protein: CASRLGGGLTEAFF.

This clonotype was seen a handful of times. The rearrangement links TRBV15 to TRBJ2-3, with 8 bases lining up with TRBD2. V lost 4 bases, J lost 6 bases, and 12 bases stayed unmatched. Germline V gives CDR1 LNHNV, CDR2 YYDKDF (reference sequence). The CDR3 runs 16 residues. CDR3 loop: CATSTLGLAYTDTQYF. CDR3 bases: TGTGCCACCAGCACCCTAGGACTAGCTTACACGGATACGCAGTATTTT.

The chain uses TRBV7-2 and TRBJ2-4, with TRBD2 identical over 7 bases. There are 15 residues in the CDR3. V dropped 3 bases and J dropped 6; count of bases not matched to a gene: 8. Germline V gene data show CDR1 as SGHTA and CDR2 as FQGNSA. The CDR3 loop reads CASSLGITGGNIQYF. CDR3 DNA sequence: TGTGCCAGCAGCTTGGGGATTACGGGGGGAAACATTCAGTACTTC.

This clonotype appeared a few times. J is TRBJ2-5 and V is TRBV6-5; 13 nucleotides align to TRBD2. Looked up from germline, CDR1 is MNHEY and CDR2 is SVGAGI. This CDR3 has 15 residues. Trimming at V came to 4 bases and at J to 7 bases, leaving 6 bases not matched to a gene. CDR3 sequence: CASSLLAGGIGTQYF. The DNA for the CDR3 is TGTGCCAGCAGTTTACTAGCGGGGGGGATCGGGACCCAGTACTTC.

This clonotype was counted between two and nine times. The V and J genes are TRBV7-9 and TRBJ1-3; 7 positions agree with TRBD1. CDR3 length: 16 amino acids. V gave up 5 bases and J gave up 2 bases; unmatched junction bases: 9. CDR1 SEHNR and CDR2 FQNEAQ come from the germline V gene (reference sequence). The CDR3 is CASSPQGQMTGNTIYF. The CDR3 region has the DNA TGTGCCAGCAGCCCCCAGGGACAGATGACTGGAAACACCATATATTTT.

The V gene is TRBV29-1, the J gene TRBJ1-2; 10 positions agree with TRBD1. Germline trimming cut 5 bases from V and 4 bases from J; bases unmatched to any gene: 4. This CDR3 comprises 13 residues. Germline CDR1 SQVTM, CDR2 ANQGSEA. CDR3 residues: CSVSGTGVYGYTF. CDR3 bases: TGCAGCGTTTCCGGGACAGGGGTCTATGGCTACACCTTC.

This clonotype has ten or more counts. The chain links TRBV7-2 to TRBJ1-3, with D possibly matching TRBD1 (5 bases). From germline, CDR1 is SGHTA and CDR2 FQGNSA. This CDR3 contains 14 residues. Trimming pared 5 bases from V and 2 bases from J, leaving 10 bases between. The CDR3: CASSTGTTGNTIYF. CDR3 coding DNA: TGTGCCAGCAGCACGGGGACGACTGGAAACACCATATATTTT.

This chain's CDR3 is CASSLGQGARGIQYF. CDR3 nucleotide sequence: TGCGCCAGCAGCTTGGGACAGGGGGCCCGGGGCATTCAGTACTTC. The chain joins TRBV5-1 to TRBJ2-4, with TRBD1 matching 10 bases. V was clipped by 0 bases and J by 9 bases; unmatched bases: 6. Germline values: CDR1 SGHRS, CDR2 YFSETQ. This CDR3 comprises 15 residues.

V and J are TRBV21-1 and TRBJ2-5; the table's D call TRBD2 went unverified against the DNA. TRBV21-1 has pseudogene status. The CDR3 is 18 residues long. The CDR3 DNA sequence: TGTGCCAGCAGCATACCAAAGGTTAGCGGGGTAAGACAAGAGACCCAGTACTTC. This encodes CASSIPKVSGVRQETQYF.

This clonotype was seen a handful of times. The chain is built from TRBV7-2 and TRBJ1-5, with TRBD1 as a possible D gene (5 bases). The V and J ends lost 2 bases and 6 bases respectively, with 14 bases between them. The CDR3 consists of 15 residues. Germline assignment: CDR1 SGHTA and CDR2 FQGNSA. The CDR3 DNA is TGTGCCAGCAGCTTATCGGTGGGGCAGGGTCAGCCCCAGCATTTT. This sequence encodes CASSLSVGQGQPQHF.

The CDR3, as DNA: TGTGCCAGCAGTTCCGCGGGGGGAGACTATACGCAGTATTTT. This encodes CASSSAGGDYTQYF. The rearrangement uses TRBV27 and TRBJ2-3; TRBD2 matches 8 bases. This CDR3 has 14 residues. Looked up from germline, CDR1 is MNHEY and CDR2 is SMNVEV (reference sequence). V was pared by 4 bases and J by 7 bases, with 7 bases of the junction left unmatched.

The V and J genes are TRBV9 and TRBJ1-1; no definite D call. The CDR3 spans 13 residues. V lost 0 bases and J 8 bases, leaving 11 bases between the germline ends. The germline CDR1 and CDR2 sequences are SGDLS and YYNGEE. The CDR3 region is CASSVDGPLEAFF. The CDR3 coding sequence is TGTGCCAGCAGCGTAGATGGACCGCTCGAAGCTTTCTTT.

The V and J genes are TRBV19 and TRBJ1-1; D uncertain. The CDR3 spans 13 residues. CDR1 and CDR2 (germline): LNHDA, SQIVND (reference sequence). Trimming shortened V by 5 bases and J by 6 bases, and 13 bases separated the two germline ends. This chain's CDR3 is CASSVEGSAEAFF. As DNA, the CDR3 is TGTGCCAGTAGTGTCGAAGGATCCGCTGAAGCTTTCTTT.